This TCR beta chain stems from a study of PD-L1 blockade in urothelial cancer. Whole-study context: A median of 141,255 T cells was found in the blood samples.

Specified time point: pretreatment peripheral blood. The patients' disease, urothelial carcinoma, was locally advanced or metastatic. Clones were sequenced by immunoSEQ multiplex PCR, and TCRdb holds only the in-frame ones, with some missing. The table shows about 72,000 clones, with roughly nine tenths occurring only once. Losses at the gene ends were 5 bases for V and 6 bases for J; bases not matched to a gene: 12. Germline-derived CDR1 and CDR2 are MNHEY and SVGAGI. The CDR3 sequence is 15 residues long. The V gene is TRBV6-5, the J gene TRBJ1-1, with 7 bases aligning to TRBD1. The specimen was PBMCs, collected around atezolizumab (anti-PD-L1) treatment. This clonotype was sampled from an older man with urothelial cancer. Here the CDR3 reads CASSRQGGWVAEAFF. The CDR3 nucleotides are TGTGCCAGCAGTAGACAGGGAGGTTGGGTCGCTGAAGCTTTCTTT.